A selection of T cell receptor beta chains follows, all from one sample in a study of blood T cells in healthy people across ages. TCRdb re-called the 5' RACE reads with MiXCR, one entry per CDR3 protein. This table has more than 1,400,000 distinct CDR3 sequences, about 43% appearing once. Sequenced: blood. These receptors were taken from a woman between 18 and 30 years old in good health. The CDR3 runs from the conserved cysteine through the conserved F or W. The D gene is left open where the match is weak. The size field is filled for only some rows; it gives once, few, many or a size class.

DNA | CDR3 | J | D | V | size
TGTGCCAGCAGCTTAGTCTTTCCAGGCCTGGAGACCCAGTACTTC | CASSLVFPGLETQYF | TRBJ2-5 | . | TRBV7-2 | few
TGTGCCAGCAGCTTGGCATCCGGCGGGAGGATTTACAATGAGCAGTACTTC | CASSLASGGRIYNEQYF | TRBJ2-7 | TRBD2 | TRBV5-6 | .
TGTGCCAGCAGTTTCGTAATCCCCCAGGGAAGAGGGGAGCGCATGAACACTGAAGCTTTCTTT | CASSFVIPQGRGERMNTEAFF | TRBJ1-1 | . | TRBV12-3/TRBV12-4 | .
TGTGCCAGCAGCTCATCTCCTAGCGGGGTTGCCACAGATACGCAGTATTTT | CASSSSPSGVATDTQYF | TRBJ2-3 | TRBD2 | TRBV7-2 | .
TGTGCCAGCACCCGGGGGGCAGGGGCTAGCACAGATACGCAGTATTTT | CASTRGAGASTDTQYF | TRBJ2-3 | . | TRBV12-3/TRBV12-4 | once
TGTGCCAGCAGCCTGACTAGCGGGACCCCCCGAGATACGCAGTATTTT | CASSLTSGTPRDTQYF | TRBJ2-3 | TRBD2 | TRBV5-4 | .
TGCGCCAGCAGCCACCAAGAGGGCAATGAGCAGTTCTTC | CASSHQEGNEQFF | TRBJ2-1 | . | TRBV4-1 | many
TGTGCCAGCAGCTTAGCGCTGCAGTTAGACTATGGCTACACCTTC | CASSLALQLDYGYTF | TRBJ1-2 | . | TRBV7-9 | .
TGTGCCAGCAGCTTAGGTCCGAGGCTAATCAAAGAGACCCAGTACTTC | CASSLGPRLIKETQYF | TRBJ2-5 | . | TRBV7-2 | many
TGTGCCAGCAGCCTCCTGACTAGCGGGGCGAAGACCCAGTACTTC | CASSLLTSGAKTQYF | TRBJ2-5 | TRBD2 | TRBV28 | .
TGTGCCAGCAGCCCCAGGCCAGGGACTAACTATGGCTACACCTTC | CASSPRPGTNYGYTF | TRBJ1-2 | . | TRBV11-2 | .
. | CASSFGAVFGAGELFF | TRBJ2-2 | . | TRBV27 | .
TGCAGTGCTCTACTCCCTACGGGATCGTCCTACGAGCAGTACTTC | CSALLPTGSSYEQYF | TRBJ2-7 | . | TRBV20-1 | few
TGCGTCAGCAGCTTGGCCTCGACTAGCGGTTACAATGAGCAGTTCTTC | CVSSLASTSGYNEQFF | TRBJ2-1 | TRBD2 | TRBV5-1 | .
TGCAGTGCTGTAGGGCTAGCGGGGGCCCTCTCCTACGAGCAGTACTTC | CSAVGLAGALSYEQYF | TRBJ2-7 | TRBD2 | TRBV20-1 | few
TGTGCCAGCAGCTCTACAGGGGAACTTTATGGCTACACCTTC | CASSSTGELYGYTF | TRBJ1-2 | TRBD1 | TRBV7-9 | .
TGTGCCAGCAGCTTAGTCGGAAGGGCAAAGGTGGGTTACGAGCAGTACTTC | CASSLVGRAKVGYEQYF | TRBJ2-7 | . | TRBV11-2 | .
TGTGCCAGCAGCTCTTTCCAGGGTTCCCGGTACTTC | CASSSFQGSRYF | TRBJ2-5 | . | TRBV7-2 | .
TGTGCCAGCGACGATCAGATCCCAGGGTCACCCCTCCACTTT | CASDDQIPGSPLHF | TRBJ1-6 | . | TRBV28 | .
TGTGCCAGCAGCCAATTGGTCATGGAGACCCAGTACTTC | CASSQLVMETQYF | TRBJ2-5 | . | TRBV3-1 | .
TGTGCCAGCAGCTTACTGGTGGGACAGGTTAGTGAGCAGTTCTTC | CASSLLVGQVSEQFF | TRBJ2-1 | TRBD1 | TRBV7-3 | .
TGCGCCAGCAGCCAAGATCCACAGGGCTCCTACGAGCAGTACTTC | CASSQDPQGSYEQYF | TRBJ2-7 | . | TRBV14 | many
TGTGCCAGCGGACTAGGGGGGGGGGATTGGAACACTGAAGCTTTCTTT | CASGLGGGDWNTEAFF | TRBJ1-1 | . | TRBV6-6 | .
TGCGCCAGCAGCGGCACGGGACAGGTCTACGAGCAGTACTTC | CASSGTGQVYEQYF | TRBJ2-7 | TRBD1 | TRBV5-1 | .
TGTGCCAGCGGCGGGGGAGGTATGAACACTGAAGCTTTCTTT | CASGGGGMNTEAFF | TRBJ1-1 | . | TRBV3-1 | .
TGTGCCAGCAGCCCCGGGATGGCCACACCCCTCCACTTT | CASSPGMATPLHF | TRBJ1-6 | . | TRBV14 | few
TGTGCCAGCAGCGGGGTGGGGAACACCGGGGAGCTGTTTTTT | CASSGVGNTGELFF | TRBJ2-2 | . | TRBV7-3 | .
TGTGCCATCAGTGACCCCCCGATAGCGGGAGCAGGCGATGAGCAGTTCTTC | CAISDPPIAGAGDEQFF | TRBJ2-1 | TRBD2 | TRBV10-3 | .
TGTGCCAGCAGTCCACGGGGACAGGGGGCCTACGAGCAGTACTTC | CASSPRGQGAYEQYF | TRBJ2-7 | TRBD1 | TRBV28 | .
TGTGCCAGCAGCCAAGTAGGGACAGGGGGCGAGCAGTACTTC | CASSQVGTGGEQYF | TRBJ2-7 | TRBD1 | TRBV3-1 | few
TGCGCCAGCAGTGATGCGGGAGGGGGGAGGTCCTACGAGCAGTACTTC | CASSDAGGGRSYEQYF | TRBJ2-7 | TRBD2 | TRBV10-2 | .
TGCAGTGCTGGAGCGGCCGCCCCGACCCAGTACTTC | CSAGAAAPTQYF | TRBJ2-5 | . | TRBV20-1 | few
TGTGCCATCAGTGAGAGAGGGTCCTACACAGATACGCAGTATTTT | CAISERGSYTDTQYF | TRBJ2-3 | . | TRBV10-3 | .
TGTGCCAGCAGCGTAAAGCCGGCCGTGGGCGTCTCTGGAAACACCATATATTTT | CASSVKPAVGVSGNTIYF | TRBJ1-3 | . | TRBV9 | .
TGCGCCAGCAGCCAAGAACTAGCGGGAGGTGCCTACGAGCAGTACTTC | CASSQELAGGAYEQYF | TRBJ2-7 | TRBD2 | TRBV4-1 | .
TGCGCCAGCAGCTTGGCCGAACTAGCGGGGGTCTACGAGCAGTACTTC | CASSLAELAGVYEQYF | TRBJ2-7 | TRBD2 | TRBV5-1 | many
TGCGCCAGCAGCATGGACAGGGGGGTCTATGGCTACACCTTC | CASSMDRGVYGYTF | TRBJ1-2 | TRBD1 | TRBV5-1 | few
TGTGCCAGCAGCTTATTAACTTCGGGCTTCGGCGACAATGAGCAGTTCTTC | CASSLLTSGFGDNEQFF | TRBJ2-1 | . | TRBV11-2 | .
TGTGCCAGCAGCCGGGGACCCTTGGGTTCACCCCTCCACTTT | CASSRGPLGSPLHF | TRBJ1-6 | . | TRBV6-5 | few
TGTGCCAGCAGCTTAGTGGGGGGGCCGGGGAACACTGAAGCTTTCTTT | CASSLVGGPGNTEAFF | TRBJ1-1 | . | TRBV7-8 | .
TGCAGTGCTAGTCCGGGGGGTACTCCTAGCACAGATACGCAGTATTTT | CSASPGGTPSTDTQYF | TRBJ2-3 | TRBD2 | TRBV20-1 | .
TGTGCCATCAGTGAGTCGGGGAGAACTTCCCCGACTGCCAAAAACGTTCAGTACTTC | CAISESGRTSPTAKNVQYF | TRBJ2-7 | . | TRBV10-3 | .
TGTGCTAGTGGACGATCCCGGGACAGGGGACCGTCTGGCTACACCTTC | CASGRSRDRGPSGYTF | TRBJ1-2 | TRBD1 | TRBV12-5 | .
TGTGCCAGCAGCCAGGGTATTGCAACTAATGAAAAACTGTTTTTT | CASSQGIATNEKLFF | TRBJ1-4 | . | TRBV3-1 | .
TGTGCCAGCAGTTTCAAGGGTACCGCGAACACCGGGGAGCTGTTTTTT | CASSFKGTANTGELFF | TRBJ2-2 | . | TRBV27 | .
TGTGCCAGCAGTTACTCTTGGACAGGGAAGGGCACTGAAGCTTTCTTT | CASSYSWTGKGTEAFF | TRBJ1-1 | TRBD1 | TRBV6-5 | few
TGTGCCAAAGCAAGGGACAGGGAAGTGCGGTATACGCAGTATTTT | CAKARDREVRYTQYF | TRBJ2-3 | TRBD1 | TRBV2 | .
TGCAGTGCTAGAGCCCGGTGGGGGACAGGGATCAATCAGCCCCAGCATTTT | CSARARWGTGINQPQHF | TRBJ1-5 | TRBD1 | TRBV20-1 | few
TGTGCCAGCAGCCAGACTAGCGGGAGGGTTAGTGAGCAGTACTTC | CASSQTSGRVSEQYF | TRBJ2-5 | TRBD2 | TRBV6-2/TRBV6-3 | .
TGCAGCGTTTTGCGGGGCGATGAAAAACTGTTTTTT | CSVLRGDEKLFF | TRBJ1-4 | . | TRBV29-1 | .
TGTGCCAGCTCCAGGGGAGGCCTCTCTGTGGAGACCCAGTACTTC | CASSRGGLSVETQYF | TRBJ2-5 | . | TRBV7-9 | .
TGTGCCAGCAGTACCACCGGGACAGGGTACACAGATACGCAGTATTTT | CASSTTGTGYTDTQYF | TRBJ2-3 | TRBD1 | TRBV28 | few
TGTGCCAGCAGAACCGGGACAGGGGGCGTAAAGACCCAGTACTTC | CASRTGTGGVKTQYF | TRBJ2-5 | TRBD1 | TRBV7-2 | .
TGTGCCAGCAGTTTGAGCGGGAGGACATCCTACGAGCAGTACTTC | CASSLSGRTSYEQYF | TRBJ2-7 | TRBD2 | TRBV12-3/TRBV12-4 | .
TGTGCCACCAGCAGAAAGTCCGGGACCCCCTCCAATGAGCAGTTCTTC | CATSRKSGTPSNEQFF | TRBJ2-1 | . | TRBV15 | .
TGTGCCAAATCGATTGCTAGCACAGATACGCAGTATTTT | CAKSIASTDTQYF | TRBJ2-3 | . | TRBV10-3 | .
TGCGCCAGCAGCACGGCGGGACAGTTGACAGATACGCAGTATTTT | CASSTAGQLTDTQYF | TRBJ2-3 | . | TRBV5-1 | once